Listed here are 19 T cell receptor beta chains from one sample, sequenced in a study of CD8+ T cells in alopecia areata. RNA extraction was followed by reverse transcription into cDNA, which acted as the sequencing template. Here immunoSEQ multiplex PCR was the method, and the copy in TCRdb shows in-frame clones only, minus some. Of about 110,000 clones listed, roughly three fifths were seen once; the top ten hold 10% to 15%. Treatment meaning: oral pan-JAK inhibitor, 5-10 mg twice daily. Here the sequenced sample was CD8+ T cells sorted from blood, taken at week 24, from a patient treated with tofacitinib. The origin of the receptors is a human donor with alopecia areata.

This clone has only a few counts. This rearrangement joins TRBV2 to TRBJ1-6; D possibly corresponds to TRBD1 (6 bases). CDR1 is SNHLY and CDR2 is FYNNEI in the germline V gene. The ends were cut back, 4 bases at V and 15 bases at J, with 16 bases in the middle. CDR3 size: 13 residues. Here the CDR3 DNA reads TGTGCCAGCAGTGTACCGACAGGAGTCGACCTCCACTTT. Translation gives CASSVPTGVDLHF. Together with reference TRBV2 and TRBJ1-6, the CDR3 gives the full variable domain: EPEVTQTPSHQVTQMGQEVILRCVPISNHLYFYWYRQILGQKVEFLVSFYNNEISEKSEIFDDQFSVERPDGSNFTLKIRSTKLEDSAMYFCASSVPTGVDLHFGNGTRLTVT.

The rearrangement uses TRBV27 and TRBJ2-5; TRBD2 aligns across 11 bases. The V segment lost 2 bases and the J segment 2 bases; nucleotides outside the gene matches: 1. The germline gives CDR1 MNHEY, CDR2 SMNVEV (reference sequence). CDR3 length: 15 residues. The CDR3 DNA follows: TGTGCCAGCAGTTTAGGGACTAGCGGACAAGAGACCCAGTACTTC. Amino acids: CASSLGTSGQETQYF.

The chain recombines TRBV13 with TRBJ2-2, with D maybe TRBD1 (6 bases). The CDR3 sequence is 15 residues long. V lost 5 bases to trimming and J lost 1 base, with 11 bases between them. Germline values: CDR1 PRHDT, CDR2 FYEKMQ (reference sequence). The DNA of the CDR3 is TGTGCCAGCAGCACCGGGACAAGGAACACCGGGGAGCTGTTTTTT. Residues: CASSTGTRNTGELFF.

This clone turned up a few times. This chain uses TRBV27 with TRBJ2-7; no clear D gene. The V gene lost 4 bases and the J gene lost 0 bases, with 7 bases spanning the gap. The CDR3 has 13 residues. Germline V gene data show CDR1 as MNHEY and CDR2 as SMNVEV (reference sequence). This CDR3 reads CASSYGLSYEQYF. Written as DNA, the CDR3 is TGTGCCAGCAGTTACGGTCTCTCCTACGAGCAGTACTTC.

In the case of this clone: This specimen includes other DNA sequences encoding the same CDR3. This sequence joins TRBV30 and TRBJ1-1; D is undetermined. The V end lost 0 bases, the J end lost 3 bases, and 8 bases lay between the germline ends. Looked up from germline, CDR1 is GTSNPN and CDR2 is SVGIG (reference sequence). The CDR3 covers 13 residues. The CDR3 is CAWSVGGDTEAFF. The CDR3 nucleotides read TGTGCCTGGAGTGTAGGTGGAGACACTGAAGCTTTCTTT.

The chain combines TRBV6-5 with TRBJ2-5; 10 positions agree with TRBD1. The CDR3 extends over 14 amino acids. V lost 8 bases, J lost 4 bases, and 7 bases stayed unmatched. Germline values: CDR1 MNHEY, CDR2 SVGAGI. DNA for the CDR3: TGTGCCAGCGGGGGGACAGGGGACCCAGAGACCCAGTACTTC. It specifies CASGGTGDPETQYF.

This sequence joins TRBV27 and TRBJ1-6, with D possibly TRBD1 on 6 matching bases. V dropped 6 bases and J dropped 9 bases, with 15 bases sitting between them. The CDR3 consists of 14 residues. Germline-derived CDR1 and CDR2 are MNHEY and SMNVEV (reference sequence). In DNA, the CDR3 is TGTGCCAGCAGCCCCGCGGGGGCTTCTTCACCCCTCCACTTT. Translation: CASSPAGASSPLHF.

V and J are TRBV5-6 and TRBJ2-7; 7 nucleotides align to TRBD1. The CDR3 runs 14 residues. Germline CDR1 reads SGHDT; CDR2 reads YYEEEE. The ends lost 4 bases at V and 2 bases at J; junction bases unmatched: 6. The CDR3: CASSPGGSAYEQYF. CDR3 DNA sequence: TGTGCCAGCAGCCCAGGGGGATCCGCCTACGAGCAGTACTTC.

V and J are TRBV7-9 and TRBJ1-6, with TRBD1 as a possible D gene (6 bases). The CDR3 has 16 amino acids. The germline gives CDR1 SEHNR, CDR2 FQNEAQ (reference sequence). Between the trimmed V and J ends, which lost 5 bases and 9 bases, there was a span of 20 bases. CDR3 bases: TGTGCCAGCAGCCCTGAGGGGGAGCTTAGAGGTTCACCCCTCCACTTT. Its translation: CASSPEGELRGSPLHF.

The CDR3 bases are TGTGCCAGCAGCTTAGATATGGGGAGCACCTACAATGAGCAGTTCTTC. Its translation: CASSLDMGSTYNEQFF. The chain uses TRBV7-2 and TRBJ2-1; tentative D call: TRBD2 (5 bases). The CDR3 length is 16 residues. In germline, CDR1 is SGHTA, CDR2 FQGNSA. The V end lost 1 base, the J end lost 2 bases, and 12 bases lay between the germline ends.

The V and J genes are TRBV30 and TRBJ1-1; 8 nucleotides line up with TRBD1. The CDR3 has 13 amino acids. V was pared by 3 bases and J by 3 bases, with 3 bases of the junction left unmatched. Germline lookup yields CDR1 GTSNPN and CDR2 SVGIG (reference sequence). The CDR3 reads CAWRGQAHTEAFF. The CDR3 coding sequence is TGTGCCTGGAGGGGACAGGCGCACACTGAAGCTTTCTTT.

The rearrangement links TRBV19 to TRBJ2-2, with 10 bases identical to TRBD2. The junction had 2 bases not matched to a gene; V was cut back by 5 bases and J by 5 bases. The CDR3 covers 14 residues. Germline-derived CDR1 and CDR2 are LNHDA and SQIVND (reference sequence). The CDR3 is CASSVAGGTGELFF. CDR3 DNA: TGTGCCAGTAGTGTAGCGGGGGGAACCGGGGAGCTGTTTTTT.

This clone showed up just a few times. The chain joins TRBV6-6 to TRBJ1-1; tentatively, D is TRBD1 (6 bases). Per the germline V gene, CDR1 is MNHNY and CDR2 is SVGAGI (reference sequence). The CDR3 contains 14 residues. Deletions cut 1 base from V and 7 bases from J, with 13 bases between. The CDR3 spells CASSYLQGNGEAFF. CDR3 DNA sequence: TGTGCCAGCAGTTACTTACAGGGTAATGGTGAAGCTTTCTTT.

A few counts support this clone. J is TRBJ2-5 and V is TRBV12-5; a possible D gene is TRBD1 (6 bases). The germline V gene encodes CDR1 LGHNT and CDR2 FRNRAP. The CDR3 has 18 amino acids. V was pared by 2 bases and J by 4 bases, with 23 bases between. The CDR3 DNA reads TGTGCTAGTGGTTTGCTTAATGACAGGACGCCCCGGGGAGAGACCCAGTACTTC. This sequence encodes CASGLLNDRTPRGETQYF.

The V and J genes are TRBV14 and TRBJ2-1; 9 bases align to TRBD2. Unmatched junction bases numbered 5, after V lost 4 bases and J lost 7 bases. This CDR3 is built from 14 residues. CDR1 is SGHDN and CDR2 is FVKESK in the germline V gene. In nucleotides, the CDR3 is TGTGCCAGCAGCCCGCGGGGGGGCCTAAATGAGCAGTTCTTC. Its translation is CASSPRGGLNEQFF. The whole variable domain, filled in from reference TRBV14 and TRBJ2-1, reads EAGVTQFPSHSVIEKGQTVTLRCDPISGHDNLYWYRRVMGKEIKFLLHFVKESKQDESGMPNNRFLAERTGGTYSTLKVQPAELEDSGVYFCASSPRGGLNEQFFGPGTRLTVL.

The genes are TRBV13 and TRBJ2-7; tentative D call: TRBD1 (5 bases). Germline lookup yields CDR1 PRHDT and CDR2 FYEKMQ (reference sequence). The CDR3 spans 13 residues. V was pared by 5 bases and J by 2 bases, with 10 bases between. CDR3 sequence: CASSPDSPYEQYF. The CDR3 nucleotides read TGTGCCAGCAGCCCCGACAGTCCCTACGAGCAGTACTTC.

V and J are TRBV27 and TRBJ2-7; 8 bases map to TRBD1. This CDR3 is 13 amino acids long. Germline lookup yields CDR1 MNHEY and CDR2 SMNVEV (reference sequence). Unmatched junction bases numbered 6, after V lost 8 bases and J lost 3 bases. The CDR3 loop reads CASAWTGSYEQYF. For the CDR3, the DNA is TGTGCCAGCGCTTGGACAGGGAGCTACGAGCAGTACTTC.

This clone was counted between two and nine times. The V call is TRBV29-1, the J call TRBJ1-2, with D possibly being TRBD1 (6 bases). Trimming removed 4 bases from V and 5 bases from J, with 11 bases in between. CDR3 size: 12 residues. Germline V lookup: CDR1 SQVTM, CDR2 ANQGSEA. The CDR3 here is CSVGDRTYGYTF. The CDR3, as DNA: TGCAGCGTTGGAGACAGGACGTATGGCTACACCTTC.

This clone was seen a few times. The rearrangement uses TRBV6-5 and TRBJ2-2; TRBD2 agrees at 7 bases. The germline V gene encodes CDR1 MNHEY and CDR2 SVGAGI. The junction had 10 bases not matched to a gene; V was cut back by 7 bases and J by 5 bases. This CDR3 is built from 15 residues. DNA of the CDR3: TGTGCCAGCACCTTACGGGGGGAGGGTACCGGGGAGCTGTTTTTT. Translation: CASTLRGEGTGELFF.